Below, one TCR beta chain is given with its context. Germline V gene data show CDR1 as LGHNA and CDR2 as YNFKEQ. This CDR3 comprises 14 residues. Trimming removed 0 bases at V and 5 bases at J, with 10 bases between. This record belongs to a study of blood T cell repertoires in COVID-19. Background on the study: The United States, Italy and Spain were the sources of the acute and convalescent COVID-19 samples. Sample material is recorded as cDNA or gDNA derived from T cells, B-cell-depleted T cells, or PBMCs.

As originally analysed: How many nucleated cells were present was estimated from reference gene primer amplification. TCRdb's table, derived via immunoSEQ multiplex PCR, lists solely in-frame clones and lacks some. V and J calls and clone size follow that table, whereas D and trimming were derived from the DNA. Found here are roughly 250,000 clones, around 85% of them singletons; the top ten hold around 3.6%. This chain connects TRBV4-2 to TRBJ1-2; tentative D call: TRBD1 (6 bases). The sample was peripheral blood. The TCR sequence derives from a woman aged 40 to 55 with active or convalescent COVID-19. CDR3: CASSQDTGSYGYTF. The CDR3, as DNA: TGTGCCAGCAGCCAAGACACAGGGTCATATGGCTACACCTTC.